This TCR beta chain was profiled in a study of OX40 agonist ivuxolimab in advanced cancers. At the level of the study: The group had a mean age of around 60 years, ranged from 23 to 79, and was around 86% male.

Only in-frame clones appear in the TCRdb table, and some are missing; sequencing was by immunoSEQ multiplex PCR. The table has roughly 75,000 clones, over 85% seen once. Study-wide results and caveats: In the 0.1 to 3.0 mg/kg range, CD4+ and CD8+ blood T cells had expanded clonally by week 6. Among the lowest peripheral clonal expansion occurred in 0.1-3.0 mg/kg partial responders.

Worth noting for this clone: Its antigen is currently unknown.

Baseline, cycle 4 day 1, and cycle 7 day 1 were the blood sampling points. This CDR3 is 12 amino acids long. The ends lost 6 bases at V and 7 bases at J; junction bases unmatched: 7. The germline gives CDR1 GTSNPN, CDR2 SVGIG (reference sequence). V is TRBV30 and J is TRBJ1-2, with 8 bases identical to TRBD1. The source is an adult with an advanced solid tumor such as melanoma, head and neck, liver or kidney cancer. The sample consisted of CD4+ or CD8+ T cells sorted from blood, taken in a trial of the OX40 agonist ivuxolimab. CDR3 region: CACGRGRGGYTF. For the CDR3, the DNA is TGTGCCTGCGGCAGGGGGCGCGGTGGCTACACCTTC.